A single sample is the source of the 20 T cell receptor beta chains below, sequenced in a study of blood T cell repertoires in COVID-19. Produced via immunoSEQ multiplex PCR; TCRdb's table is partial and in-frame only. The profile shows 450,000 or so clones, nearly 90% of them singletons. Material: peripheral blood. These receptors were collected from a man younger than 30 with COVID-19, enrolled during active disease.

This clone was detected only once. The chain recombines TRBV3-1 (or the pseudogene TRBV3-2) with TRBJ2-2; 10 bases are a match to TRBD2. Germline V gene lookup returns CDR1 LGHDT and CDR2 YNNKEL (reference sequence). Trimming cost V 1 base and J 0 bases; bases outside gene matches: 2. The CDR3 sequence is 17 residues long. This chain's CDR3 is CASSQGLAGANTGELFF. In DNA form, the CDR3 reads TGTGCCAGCAGCCAAGGACTAGCGGGCGCGAACACCGGGGAGCTGTTTTTT.

This chain joins TRBV28 and TRBJ1-5; no clear D gene. Germline-derived CDR1 and CDR2 are MDHEN and SYDVKM. The CDR3 totals 12 residues. Trimming cost V 2 bases and J 7 bases, with 6 bases left between them. CDR3 bases: TGTGCCAGCAGTTTACTCAGACAGCCCCAGCATTTT. It translates to CASSLLRQPQHF.

For this clone: Other DNA variants within this sample encode the same CDR3. The chain recombines TRBV7-2 with TRBJ2-7, with 8 nucleotides matching TRBD1. There are 14 residues in the CDR3. Losses at the gene ends were 6 bases for V and 4 bases for J; bases not matched to a gene: 8. Germline-derived CDR1 and CDR2 are SGHTA and FQGNSA. The CDR3 nucleotides are TGTGCCAGCAGTCCCGACAGGGGTAGATACGAGCAGTACTTC. This encodes CASSPDRGRYEQYF. Based on the CDR3 plus reference TRBV7-2 and TRBJ2-7, the full variable domain is GAGVSQSPSNKVTEKGKDVELRCDPISGHTALYWYRQSLGQGLEFLIYFQGNSAPDKSGLPSDRFSAERTGGSVSTLTIQRTQQEDSAVYLCASSPDRGRYEQYFGPGTRLTVT.

This chain joins TRBV12-3 or TRBV12-4 and TRBJ2-7; possibly TRBD2 for D (5 bases). This CDR3 region has 13 residues. V was cut by 3 bases and J by 7 bases, with 13 bases left in between. CDR3 sequence (DNA): TGTGCCAGCAGTTTGAACTACCCGGGGGAGCAGTACTTC. The encoded protein is CASSLNYPGEQYF.

The gene calls are TRBV11-3 and TRBJ2-7, with TRBD1 matching 9 bases. Per the germline V gene, CDR1 is SGHNT and CDR2 is YENEEA. The CDR3 contains 15 residues. Germline trimming cut 3 bases from V and 4 bases from J; bases unmatched to any gene: 7. CDR3: CASSLDGTGFYEQYF. For the CDR3, the DNA is TGTGCCAGCAGCTTGGACGGGACAGGGTTTTACGAGCAGTACTTC.

The CDR3 DNA sequence: TGTGCCAGCTCACCTTTGCAAGCGGGAATACCGAGGCACAATGAGCAGTTCTTC. Its translation is CASSPLQAGIPRHNEQFF. The V call is TRBV18, the J call TRBJ2-1; 7 bases line up with TRBD2. The J segment lost 5 bases and the V segment lost 3 bases, leaving 16 bases of the junction unmatched. Germline V gene sequence: CDR1 KGHSH, CDR2 LQKENI. The CDR3 loop spans 18 amino acids.

This chain connects TRBV10-3 to TRBJ2-7; 9 bases agree with TRBD1. V shed 6 bases and J 4 bases; nucleotides not matched to a gene: 4. Germline V gene lookup returns CDR1 ENHRY and CDR2 SYGVKD. The CDR3 length is 13 residues. The CDR3: CAIRDRGRYEQYF. The CDR3 region has the DNA TGTGCCATCAGGGACAGGGGACGGTACGAGCAGTACTTC.

V and J are TRBV6-5 and TRBJ2-7; 7 bases agree with TRBD2. V gave up 4 bases and J gave up 7 bases; unmatched junction bases: 10. The CDR3 sequence is 14 residues long. Germline assignment: CDR1 MNHEY and CDR2 SVGAGI. The CDR3, as DNA: TGTGCCAGCAGTTCGCGCCACGGGGGGAGGGAGCAGTACTTC. This codes for CASSSRHGGREQYF.

This clone appeared once. The chain has TRBV7-9 and TRBJ1-1, with 7 positions matching TRBD1. The junction had 3 bases not matched to a gene; V was cut back by 5 bases and J by 3 bases. The CDR3 runs 13 residues. CDR1 is SEHNR and CDR2 is FQNEAQ in the germline V gene (reference sequence). CDR3 loop: CASSIDRDTEAFF. Written as DNA, the CDR3 is TGTGCCAGCAGCATAGACAGGGACACTGAAGCTTTCTTT.

The chain carries TRBV5-5 and TRBJ2-7; D is undetermined. V was trimmed by 2 bases and J by 3 bases, leaving 6 bases between them. The germline CDR1 and CDR2 sequences are SGHKS and YYEKEE (reference sequence). CDR3 length: 12 residues. CDR3: CASSLSVYEQYF. The CDR3 DNA reads as TGTGCCAGCAGCTTATCAGTCTACGAGCAGTACTTC.

The chain has TRBV6-5 and TRBJ1-1, with a possible D match to TRBD1 (5 bases). Germline CDR1 and CDR2: MNHEY and SVGAGI. Trimming removed 2 bases at V and 10 bases at J, with 20 bases between. The length of the CDR3 is 15 residues. CDR3 amino acids: CASSYQAGGYVRAFF. The CDR3 nucleotides read TGTGCCAGCAGTTACCAGGCGGGGGGATATGTAAGAGCTTTCTTT.

In regard to this clone: A junction end diverges from the germline sequence, so it may reflect a read error. J is TRBJ2-3 and V is TRBV4-2; TRBD2 matches at 12 bases. Germline V gene data show CDR1 as LGHNA and CDR2 as YNFKEQ. The CDR3 is 14 amino acids. The CDR3 nucleotides read TGTGCCAGCAGCCAAGATGAATGGACTAGCGGGATTAGGTTT. Translated, it gives CASSQDEWTSGIRF.

Points on this clone: At one of its ends the junction is not consistent with the germline gene, which may arise from a read error. The rearrangement joins TRBV10-1 to TRBJ2-5, with 7 positions matching TRBD2. This CDR3 is built from 17 residues. Germline V CDR1 and CDR2: WNHNN, SYGVQD (reference sequence). The CDR3 protein is CASSPAKGTIDQETQYF. The CDR3 DNA is TGCGCCAGCAGTCCCGCCAAGGGGACTATCGACCAGGAGACCCAGTACTTC.

This chain joins TRBV6-4 and TRBJ2-3; TRBD2 is a possible D gene (6 bases). This CDR3 region has 16 residues. The V gene's germline CDR1 is MRHNA and CDR2 SNTAGT. V gave up 0 bases and J gave up 3 bases, with 13 bases separating them. CDR3 nucleotide sequence: TGTGCCAGCAGTGACTCAAAGAGACTAGAAACAGATACGCAGTATTTT. Protein product: CASSDSKRLETDTQYF.

The CDR3, as DNA: TGTGCCAGCAGCGGGGGACAGGCTACCTCCTATGGCTACACCTTC. Translation: CASSGGQATSYGYTF. The rearrangement joins TRBV5-4 to TRBJ1-2; 8 nucleotides match TRBD1. From germline, CDR1 is SGHNT and CDR2 YYREEE (reference sequence). The ends lost 4 bases at V and 4 bases at J; junction bases unmatched: 9. This CDR3 comprises 15 residues.

The rearrangement uses TRBV28 and TRBJ2-1; D remains unclear. CDR3 length: 15 residues. V was cut by 5 bases and J by 4 bases, with 15 bases left in between. Germline CDR1 is MDHEN and CDR2 is SYDVKM. The CDR3: CASSAPRSGYNEQFF. The DNA for the CDR3 is TGTGCCAGCAGTGCCCCTCGCTCCGGTTACAATGAGCAGTTCTTC.

The chain uses TRBV19 and TRBJ2-1; 12 bases line up with TRBD2. CDR3 length: 14 amino acids. Germline V gene data show CDR1 as LNHDA and CDR2 as SQIVND (reference sequence). The J segment lost 6 bases and the V segment lost 10 bases, leaving 7 bases of the junction unmatched. The CDR3 nucleotides are TGTGCCATTTCGACTAGCGGGAGTCGCAATGAGCAGTTCTTC. This translates into CAISTSGSRNEQFF.

The rearrangement uses TRBV5-6 and TRBJ2-3, with D possibly TRBD2 on 6 matching bases. The CDR3 contains 16 residues. Germline assignment: CDR1 SGHDT and CDR2 YYEEEE. The V end lost 0 bases, the J end lost 1 base, and 12 bases lay between the germline ends. CDR3: CASSLAGVLGTDTQYF. CDR3 coding DNA: TGTGCCAGCAGCTTGGCGGGGGTGTTGGGCACAGATACGCAGTATTTT.

CDR3 in DNA: TGTGCCACTCGAGCGGGGAGGAACACTGAAGCTTTCTTT. Encoded protein: CATRAGRNTEAFF. The rearrangement uses TRBV27 and TRBJ1-1, with unresolved D. The germline gives CDR1 MNHEY, CDR2 SMNVEV (reference sequence). V was clipped by 10 bases and J by 1 base, with 13 bases between them. The CDR3 contains 13 residues.

The rearrangement links TRBV5-1 to TRBJ2-3; tentative D call: TRBD2 (6 bases). The CDR3 length is 14 residues. V gave up 0 bases and J gave up 4 bases, with 9 bases separating them. The V gene's germline CDR1 is SGHRS and CDR2 YFSETQ. The CDR3 is CASSLDGSADTQYF. CDR3 DNA: TGCGCCAGCAGCTTGGACGGGAGTGCAGATACGCAGTATTTT.